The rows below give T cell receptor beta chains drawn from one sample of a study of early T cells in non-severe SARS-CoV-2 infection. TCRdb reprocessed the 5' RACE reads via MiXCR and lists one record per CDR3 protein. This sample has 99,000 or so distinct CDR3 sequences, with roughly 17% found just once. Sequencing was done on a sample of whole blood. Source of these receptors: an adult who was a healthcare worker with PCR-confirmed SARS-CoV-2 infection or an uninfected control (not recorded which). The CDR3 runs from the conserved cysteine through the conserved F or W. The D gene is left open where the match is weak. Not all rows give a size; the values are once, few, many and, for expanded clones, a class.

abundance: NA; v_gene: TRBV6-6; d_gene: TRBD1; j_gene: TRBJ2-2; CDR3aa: CASSYTGAGELFF; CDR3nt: TGTGCCAGCAGTTACACAGGGGCCGGGGAGCTGTTTTTT
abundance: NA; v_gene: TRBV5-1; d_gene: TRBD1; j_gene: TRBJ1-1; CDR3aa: CASSSTPGTGEAFF; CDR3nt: TGCGCCAGCAGCTCAACCCCCGGGACAGGCGAAGCTTTCTTT
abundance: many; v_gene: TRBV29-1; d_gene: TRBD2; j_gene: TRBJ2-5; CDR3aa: CSVASGRETQYF; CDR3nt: TGCAGCGTTGCTAGCGGGAGAGAGACCCAGTACTTC
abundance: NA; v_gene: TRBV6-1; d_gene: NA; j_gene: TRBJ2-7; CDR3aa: CASSERPHYEQYF; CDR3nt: TGTGCCAGCAGTGAACGACCGCACTACGAGCAGTACTTC
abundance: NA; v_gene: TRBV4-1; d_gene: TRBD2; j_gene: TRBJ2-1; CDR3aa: CASSQLTSGRALFEQFF; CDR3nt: TGCGCCAGCAGCCAACTGACTAGCGGGAGGGCATTATTTGAGCAGTTCTTC
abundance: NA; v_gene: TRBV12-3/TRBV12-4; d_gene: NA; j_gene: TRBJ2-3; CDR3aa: CASSLSSILNTDTQYF; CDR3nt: TGTGCCAGCAGTTTATCTAGCATCCTCAACACAGATACGCAGTATTTT
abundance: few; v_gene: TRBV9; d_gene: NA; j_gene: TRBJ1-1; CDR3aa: CASSTRGSNTEAFF; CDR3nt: TGTGCCAGCAGCACGCGGGGCTCGAACACTGAAGCTTTCTTT
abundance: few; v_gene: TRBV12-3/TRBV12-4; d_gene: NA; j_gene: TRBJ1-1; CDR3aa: CASSPARDRYEAFF; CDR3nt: TGTGCCAGCAGTCCCGCTCGTGACCGTTATGAAGCTTTCTTT
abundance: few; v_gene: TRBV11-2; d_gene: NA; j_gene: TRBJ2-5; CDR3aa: CASRTYRDPQSSQYF; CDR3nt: TGTGCCAGCAGAACGTACAGGGACCCACAATCGTCCCAGTACTTC
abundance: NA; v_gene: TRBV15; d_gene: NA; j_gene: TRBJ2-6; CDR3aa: CATSREGLTGANVLTF; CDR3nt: TGTGCCACCAGCAGAGAAGGTTTAACTGGGGCCAACGTCCTGACTTTC
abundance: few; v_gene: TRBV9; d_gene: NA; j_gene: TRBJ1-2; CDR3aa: CASQGYYGYTF; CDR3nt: TGTGCCAGCCAGGGGTACTATGGCTACACCTTC
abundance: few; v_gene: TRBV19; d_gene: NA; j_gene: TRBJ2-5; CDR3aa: CASSMGETQYF; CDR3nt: TGTGCCAGTAGTATGGGGGAGACCCAGTACTTC
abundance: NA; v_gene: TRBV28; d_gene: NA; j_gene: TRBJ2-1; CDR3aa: CASSPLEYNEQFF; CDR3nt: TGTGCCAGCAGTCCCCTTGAGTACAATGAGCAGTTCTTC
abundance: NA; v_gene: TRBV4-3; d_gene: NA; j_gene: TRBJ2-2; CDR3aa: CASSLSRTTGELFF; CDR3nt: TGCGCCAGCAGCCTCTCGAGGACCACCGGGGAGCTGTTTTTT
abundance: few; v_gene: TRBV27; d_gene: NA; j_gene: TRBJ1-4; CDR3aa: CASGRRDVNEKLFF; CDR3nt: TGTGCCAGCGGTCGAAGGGATGTGAATGAAAAACTGTTTTTT
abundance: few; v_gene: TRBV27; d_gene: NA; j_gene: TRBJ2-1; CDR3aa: CASSPRFISGTTTNNEQFF; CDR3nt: TGTGCCAGCAGTCCCAGATTTATTAGCGGCACAACGACGAACAATGAGCAGTTCTTC
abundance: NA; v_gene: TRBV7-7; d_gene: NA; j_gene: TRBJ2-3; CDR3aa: CASVMTGSPNTQYF; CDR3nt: TGTGCTAGCGTAATGACAGGATCGCCTAATACGCAGTATTTT
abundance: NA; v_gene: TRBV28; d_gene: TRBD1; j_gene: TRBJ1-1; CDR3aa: CASSLASGGHTEAFF; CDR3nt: TGTGCCAGCAGTTTAGCGTCAGGGGGCCACACTGAAGCTTTCTTT
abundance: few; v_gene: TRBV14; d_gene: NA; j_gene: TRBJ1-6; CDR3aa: CASSPRTGRNSPLHF; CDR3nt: TGTGCCAGCAGCCCTCGGACCGGCCGGAATTCACCCCTCCACTTT
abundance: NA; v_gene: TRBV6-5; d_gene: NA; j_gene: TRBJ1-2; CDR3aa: CASSYLGSGPKGGGYTF; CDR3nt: TGTGCCAGCAGTTACTTAGGCTCCGGGCCCAAGGGCGGAGGCTACACCTTC
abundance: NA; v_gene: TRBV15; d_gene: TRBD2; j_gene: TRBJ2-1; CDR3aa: CATSRDWGEGRQFF; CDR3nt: TGTGCCACCAGCAGAGATTGGGGGGAGGGCAGGCAGTTCTTC
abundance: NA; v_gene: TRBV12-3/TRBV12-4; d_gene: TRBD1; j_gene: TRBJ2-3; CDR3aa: CASSQGASTDTQYF; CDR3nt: TGTGCCAGCAGTCAGGGGGCGAGCACAGATACGCAGTATTTT
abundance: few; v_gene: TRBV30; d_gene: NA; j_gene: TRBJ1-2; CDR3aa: CAWRMVGPGPGHGYTF; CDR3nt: TGTGCCTGGAGAATGGTCGGCCCCGGTCCCGGGCATGGCTACACCTTC
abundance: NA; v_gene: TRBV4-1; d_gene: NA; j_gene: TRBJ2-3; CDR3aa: CASSQEFDSGATDTQYF; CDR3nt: TGCGCCAGCAGCCAAGAGTTTGATAGTGGGGCCACAGATACGCAGTATTTT
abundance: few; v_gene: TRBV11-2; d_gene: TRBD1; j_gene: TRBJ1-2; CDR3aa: CASSADRGYGYTF; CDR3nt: TGTGCCAGCAGCGCGGACAGGGGCTATGGCTACACCTTC
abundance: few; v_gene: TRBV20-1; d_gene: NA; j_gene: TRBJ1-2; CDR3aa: CSARLGANYGYTF; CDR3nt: TGCAGTGCTAGGTTGGGGGCTAACTATGGCTACACCTTC
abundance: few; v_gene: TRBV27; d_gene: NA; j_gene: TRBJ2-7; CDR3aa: CASSSFGYEQYF; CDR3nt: TGTGCCAGCAGTTCCTTCGGTTACGAGCAGTACTTC
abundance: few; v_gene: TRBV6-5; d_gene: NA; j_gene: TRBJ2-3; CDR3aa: CASSYSREGTDTQYF; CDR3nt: TGTGCCAGCAGTTACTCACGGGAAGGCACAGATACGCAGTATTTT
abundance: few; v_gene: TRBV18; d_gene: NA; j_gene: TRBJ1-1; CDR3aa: CASSPPLLAGNTEAFF; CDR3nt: TGTGCCAGCTCACCTCCTCTGTTAGCGGGGAACACTGAAGCTTTCTTT
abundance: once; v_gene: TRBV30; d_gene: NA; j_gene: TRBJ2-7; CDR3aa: CAWSVGLGRPEQYF; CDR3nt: TGTGCCTGGAGTGTAGGGCTAGGGAGACCCGAGCAGTACTTC
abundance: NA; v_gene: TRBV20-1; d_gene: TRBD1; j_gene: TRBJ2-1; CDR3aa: CSASGQGGWDEQFF; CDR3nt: TGCAGTGCTTCCGGACAGGGAGGTTGGGATGAGCAGTTCTTC
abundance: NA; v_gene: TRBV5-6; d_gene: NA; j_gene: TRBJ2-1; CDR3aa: CASSFAGTRKNEQFF; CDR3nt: TGTGCCAGCAGCTTCGCCGGGACAAGAAAGAATGAGCAGTTCTTC
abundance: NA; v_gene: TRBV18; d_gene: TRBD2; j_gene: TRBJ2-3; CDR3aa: CASSPIAGSSTDTQYF; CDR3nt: TGTGCCAGCTCACCCATAGCGGGTTCTAGCACAGATACGCAGTATTTT
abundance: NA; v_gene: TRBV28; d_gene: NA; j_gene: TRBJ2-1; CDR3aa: CASSFRGPYNEQFF; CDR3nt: TGTGCCAGCAGTTTCCGCGGGCCGTACAATGAGCAGTTCTTC
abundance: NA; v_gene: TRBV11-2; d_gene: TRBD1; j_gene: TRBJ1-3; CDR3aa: CASSPPGGIGNTIYF; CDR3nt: TGTGCCAGCAGCCCCCCAGGGGGGATCGGAAACACCATATATTTT
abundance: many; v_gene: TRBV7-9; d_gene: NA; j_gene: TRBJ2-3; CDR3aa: CASSLRGSTDTQYF; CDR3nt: TGTGCCAGCAGTTTACGGGGGAGCACAGATACGCAGTATTTT
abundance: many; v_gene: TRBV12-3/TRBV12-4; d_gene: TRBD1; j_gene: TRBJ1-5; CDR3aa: CASSYGQGGESNQPQHF; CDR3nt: TGTGCCAGCAGTTACGGACAGGGGGGAGAAAGCAATCAGCCCCAGCATTTT
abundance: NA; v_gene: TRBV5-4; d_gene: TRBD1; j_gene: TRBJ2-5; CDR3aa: CASSRPVNQGAQTQYF; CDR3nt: TGTGCCAGCAGCCGCCCCGTAAATCAGGGGGCGCAGACCCAGTACTTC
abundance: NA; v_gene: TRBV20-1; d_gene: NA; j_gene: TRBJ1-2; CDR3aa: CSARRGDYGYTF; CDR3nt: TGCAGTGCTAGAAGGGGCGACTATGGCTACACCTTC
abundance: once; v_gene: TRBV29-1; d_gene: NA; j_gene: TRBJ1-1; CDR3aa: CSGTGAGTGEAFF; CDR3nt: TGCAGCGGGACGGGGGCCGGGACGGGTGAAGCTTTCTTT
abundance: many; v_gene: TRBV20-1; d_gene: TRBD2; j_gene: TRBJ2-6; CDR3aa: CSARVGTGGISGANVLTF; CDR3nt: TGCAGTGCTAGAGTGGGTACGGGAGGAATCTCTGGGGCCAACGTCCTGACTTTC
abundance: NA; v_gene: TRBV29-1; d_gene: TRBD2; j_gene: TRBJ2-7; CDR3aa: CSAGTTFEQYF; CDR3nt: TGCAGCGCCGGGACTACCTTTGAGCAGTACTTC
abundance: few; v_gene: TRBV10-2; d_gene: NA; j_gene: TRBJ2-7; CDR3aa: CASRDWSYEQYF; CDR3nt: TGCGCCAGCCGGGACTGGTCCTACGAGCAGTACTTC
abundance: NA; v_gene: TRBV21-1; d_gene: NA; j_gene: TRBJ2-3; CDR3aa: CASSKLGRVNTDTQYF; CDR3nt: TGTGCCAGCAGCAAATTAGGCAGGGTTAATACAGATACGCAGTATTTT
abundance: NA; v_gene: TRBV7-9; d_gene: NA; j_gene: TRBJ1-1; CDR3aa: CASRGSRGNTEAFF; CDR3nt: TGTGCCAGCAGGGGGTCGCGGGGGAACACTGAAGCTTTCTTT
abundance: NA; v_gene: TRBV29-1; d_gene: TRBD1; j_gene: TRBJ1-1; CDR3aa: CSVEGGQGAPMNTEAFF; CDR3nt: TGCAGCGTTGAAGGGGGACAGGGCGCCCCCATGAACACTGAAGCTTTCTTT
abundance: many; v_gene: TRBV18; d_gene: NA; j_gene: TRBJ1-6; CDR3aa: CASSPVGGDSPLHF; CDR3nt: TGTGCCAGCTCACCAGTAGGGGGGGATTCACCCCTCCACTTT
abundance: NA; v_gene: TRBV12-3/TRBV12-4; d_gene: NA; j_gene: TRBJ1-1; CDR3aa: CASSFQVVTEAFF; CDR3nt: TGTGCCAGCAGTTTCCAGGTCGTCACTGAAGCTTTCTTT
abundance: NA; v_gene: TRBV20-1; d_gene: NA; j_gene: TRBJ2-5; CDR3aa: CSAPEVETQYF; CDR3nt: TGCAGTGCTCCGGAGGTTGAGACCCAGTACTTC
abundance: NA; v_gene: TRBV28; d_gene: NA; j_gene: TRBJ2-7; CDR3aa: CASSFVDYGKEQYF; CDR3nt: TGTGCCAGCAGTTTTGTCGACTACGGGAAAGAGCAGTACTTC
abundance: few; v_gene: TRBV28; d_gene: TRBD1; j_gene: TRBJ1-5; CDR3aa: CASGDSLNFQHF; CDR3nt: TGTGCCAGCGGGGACAGCCTCAATTTTCAGCATTTT
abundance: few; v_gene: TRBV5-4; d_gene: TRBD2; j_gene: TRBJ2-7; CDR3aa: CASSAGLAENYEQYF; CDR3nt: TGTGCCAGCAGCGCCGGACTAGCGGAGAACTACGAGCAGTACTTC
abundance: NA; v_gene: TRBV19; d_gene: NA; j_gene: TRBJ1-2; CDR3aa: CASSPSGSNYGYTF; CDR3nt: TGTGCCAGTAGTCCCTCCGGGAGTAACTATGGCTACACCTTC
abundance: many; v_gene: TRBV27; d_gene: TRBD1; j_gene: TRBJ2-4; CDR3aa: CASPRTGNGWAKNIQYF; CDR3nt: TGTGCCAGCCCTAGGACAGGCAACGGTTGGGCCAAAAACATTCAGTACTTC